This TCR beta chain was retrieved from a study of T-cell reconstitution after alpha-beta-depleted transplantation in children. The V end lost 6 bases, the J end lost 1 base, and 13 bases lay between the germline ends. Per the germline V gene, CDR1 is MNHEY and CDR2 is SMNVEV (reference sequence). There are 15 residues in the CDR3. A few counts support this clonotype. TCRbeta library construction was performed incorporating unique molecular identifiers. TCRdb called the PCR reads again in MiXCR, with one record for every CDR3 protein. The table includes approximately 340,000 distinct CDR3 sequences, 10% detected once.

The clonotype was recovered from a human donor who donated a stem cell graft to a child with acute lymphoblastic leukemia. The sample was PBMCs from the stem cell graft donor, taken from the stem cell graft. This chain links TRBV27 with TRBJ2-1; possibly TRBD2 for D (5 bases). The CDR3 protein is CASRRDGVSYNEQFF. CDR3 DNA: TGTGCCAGCAGGAGAGACGGGGTGTCCTACAATGAGCAGTTCTTC.